Each of the 27 T cell receptor beta chains below was sequenced from the same sample in a study of early T cells in non-severe SARS-CoV-2 infection. TCRdb fed the 5' RACE reads into MiXCR, producing one record per CDR3 protein. The data hold 64,000 or so distinct CDR3 sequences, with around 11% observed a single time. Sample: whole blood, taken at baseline. Receptors were obtained from an adult who was a healthcare worker with PCR-confirmed SARS-CoV-2 infection or an uninfected control (not recorded which).

This clonotype was seen at least ten times. The V call is TRBV4-1, the J call TRBJ2-7, with D possibly being TRBD2 (5 bases). Germline V lookup: CDR1 MGHRA, CDR2 YSYEKL. Trimming stripped 0 bases from V and 6 bases from J, with 18 bases between. This CDR3 region has 16 residues. The CDR3 spells CASSQDDGLGSREQYF. The DNA for the CDR3 is TGCGCCAGCAGCCAAGATGACGGACTCGGATCCCGCGAGCAGTACTTC.

The rearrangement uses TRBV20-1 and TRBJ1-4, with 7 bases identical to TRBD1. Germline trimming cut 3 bases from V and 8 bases from J; bases unmatched to any gene: 12. The length of the CDR3 is 15 residues. The germline V gene has CDR1 DFQATT and CDR2 SNEGSKA (reference sequence). The CDR3 protein is CSARPAGRGPEKLFF. Written as DNA, the CDR3 is TGCAGTGCTAGGCCGGCGGGGAGGGGGCCGGAAAAACTGTTTTTT.

The V call is TRBV29-1, the J call TRBJ1-1; the D gene is possibly TRBD1 (5 bases). This CDR3 has 13 amino acids. V lost 5 bases and J 3 bases, leaving 13 bases between the germline ends. Looked up from germline, CDR1 is SQVTM and CDR2 is ANQGSEA. This CDR3 reads CSVSAGRDTEAFF. The CDR3 DNA reads TGCAGCGTTTCGGCAGGGCGGGACACTGAAGCTTTCTTT.

The V call is TRBV7-9, the J call TRBJ2-3; no firm D call. CDR3 size: 13 residues. V lost 2 bases, J lost 0 bases, and 3 bases lay in between. Germline V lookup: CDR1 SEHNR, CDR2 FQNEAQ (reference sequence). CDR3 region: CASSLSSTDTQYF. The CDR3 DNA reads TGTGCCAGCAGCTTATCAAGCACAGATACGCAGTATTTT.

The chain links TRBV3-1 to TRBJ2-5; D uncertain. The CDR3 is made up of 16 amino acids. CDR1 and CDR2 from the germline V gene are LGHDT and YNNKEL (reference sequence). Trimming stripped 7 bases from V and 0 bases from J, with 18 bases between. CDR3 nucleotide sequence: TGTGCCAGCACCCTGGCCGGTTCGAGTTACCAAGAGACCCAGTACTTC. It encodes CASTLAGSSYQETQYF.

The chain has TRBV20-1 and TRBJ2-7, with 9 positions matching TRBD1. Germline V gene lookup returns CDR1 DFQATT and CDR2 SNEGSKA (reference sequence). The CDR3 has 12 amino acids. DNA of the CDR3: TGCAGGGCGGGACAGGGTAGTTACGAGCAGTACTTC. Its protein product is CRAGQGSYEQYF.

The V gene is TRBV7-9, the J gene TRBJ1-2; no clear D gene. The CDR3 sequence is 15 residues long. Germline V lookup: CDR1 SEHNR, CDR2 FQNEAQ (reference sequence). Between the trimmed V and J ends, which lost 5 bases and 0 bases, there was a span of 13 bases. The CDR3 loop is CASSHRGEANYGYTF. Written as DNA, the CDR3 is TGTGCCAGCAGCCACCGTGGCGAAGCTAACTATGGCTACACCTTC.

V usage is TRBV30 and J usage is TRBJ2-1, with D tentatively TRBD2 (7 bases). The CDR3 consists of 16 residues. From germline, CDR1 is GTSNPN and CDR2 SVGIG (reference sequence). V lost 0 bases and J 0 bases, leaving 12 bases between the germline ends. Here the CDR3 reads CAWSVRGASSYNEQFF. Here the CDR3 DNA reads TGTGCCTGGAGTGTACGGGGGGCGAGCTCCTACAATGAGCAGTTCTTC.

At least ten counts were recorded for this clonotype. V is TRBV12-3 or TRBV12-4 and J is TRBJ1-6, with 10 bases matching TRBD1. The length of the CDR3 is 15 residues. Trimming at V came to 3 bases and at J to 10 bases, leaving 6 bases not matched to a gene. This chain's CDR3 is CASSLGGQGFSPLHF. For the CDR3, the DNA is TGTGCCAGCAGTTTGGGGGGACAGGGGTTCTCACCCCTCCACTTT.

The rearrangement links TRBV5-1 to TRBJ2-1, with 13 nucleotides matching TRBD2. CDR3 size: 16 residues. From germline, CDR1 is SGHRS and CDR2 YFSETQ. With V trimmed by 0 bases and J by 6 bases, 3 bases remained unmatched. The CDR3 spells CASSLGLAGGFNEQFF. As DNA, the CDR3 is TGCGCCAGCAGCTTGGGACTAGCGGGGGGATTCAATGAGCAGTTCTTC.

The sample holds a few counts of this clonotype. V is TRBV3-1 and J is TRBJ2-7; tentatively, D is TRBD1 (5 bases). CDR3 length: 15 residues. Germline-derived CDR1 and CDR2 are LGHDT and YNNKEL (reference sequence). V shed 1 base and J shed 0 bases, with 10 bases lying between them. This CDR3 reads CASSQVGRGSYEQYF. The DNA for the CDR3 is TGTGCCAGCAGCCAAGTGGGGCGCGGCTCCTACGAGCAGTACTTC.

This clonotype has more than one count but fewer than ten. V gene TRBV5-5 combines with J gene TRBJ2-2; the match to TRBD1 covers 7 bases. Germline CDR1 SGHKS, CDR2 YYEKEE (reference sequence). The CDR3 consists of 15 residues. After removal of 0 bases from V and 7 bases from J, the junction contained 6 bases not matched to a gene. DNA for the CDR3: TGTGCCAGCAGCTTGGAGGGGGCTAGACTCGGGGAGCTGTTTTTT. Translated, it gives CASSLEGARLGELFF.

This clonotype was detected once. Given a much more abundant clone one base away, this may be a read error. V is TRBV28 and J is TRBJ1-6; 9 nucleotides match TRBD1. This CDR3 region has 19 residues. The germline gives CDR1 MDHEN, CDR2 SYDVKM. CDR3 sequence reads: CANSLASKTGQGFNSPLHF. The CDR3 DNA reads as TGTGCCAACAGTTTGGCTTCTAAAACGGGACAGGGTTTTAATTCACCCCTCCACTTT.

This clonotype appeared many times. V gene TRBV10-3 combines with J gene TRBJ2-3; tentative D call: TRBD2 (6 bases). There are 12 residues in the CDR3. Trimming left V 10 bases short and J 4 bases short, with 12 bases between. The germline CDR1 and CDR2 sequences are ENHRY and SYGVKD. The DNA for the CDR3 is TGTGCCACTGCTGCGGGGCCAGATACGCAGTATTTT. It is translated as CATAAGPDTQYF.

The J gene is TRBJ2-2, the V gene TRBV29-1, with 12 bases matching TRBD2. This CDR3 is 15 amino acids long. V shed 7 bases, J shed 5 bases, and the junction held 8 bases outside the gene matches. Germline V gene lookup returns CDR1 SQVTM and CDR2 ANQGSEA. The CDR3, as DNA: TGCAGCGCCCGGACTAGCGGGGTTGAAACCGGGGAGCTGTTTTTT. Translated, it gives CSARTSGVETGELFF.

This clonotype was found a few times. The V gene is TRBV7-2, the J gene TRBJ1-6; no clear D gene. The CDR3 sequence is 15 residues long. V shed 3 bases and J shed 10 bases, with 16 bases lying between them. In germline, CDR1 is SGHTA, CDR2 FQGNSA. CDR3 sequence (DNA): TGTGCCAGCAGCTTCCGTCAGTCGAAGGGATCACCCCTCCACTTT. This sequence encodes CASSFRQSKGSPLHF.

The V gene is TRBV11-2, the J gene TRBJ2-6; D is perhaps TRBD1 (6 bases). CDR3 length: 17 residues. Trimming took off 5 bases at V and 2 bases at J, with 16 bases between the two ends. Per germline, CDR1 SGHAT and CDR2 FQNNGV. CDR3 coding DNA: TGTGCCAGCAGCGCCTACCTGGCAGGGGCTGGGGCCAACGTCCTGACTTTC. It codes for CASSAYLAGAGANVLTF. Combining the CDR3 with reference TRBV11-2 and TRBJ2-6 gives the whole variable domain EAGVAQSPRYKIIEKRQSVAFWCNPISGHATLYWYQQILGQGPKLLIQFQNNGVVDDSQLPKDRFSAERLKGVDSTLKIQPAKLEDSAVYLCASSAYLAGAGANVLTFGAGSRLTVL.

The rearrangement joins TRBV18 to TRBJ2-1, with 9 bases that match TRBD1. V shed 8 bases, J shed 6 bases, and the junction held 8 bases outside the gene matches. Germline CDR1 and CDR2: KGHSH and LQKENI. CDR3 size: 14 residues. DNA of the CDR3: TGTGCCAGCCGCCGGGACAGGGAGGGCAATGAGCAGTTCTTC. Its translation: CASRRDREGNEQFF.

This clonotype has more than one count but fewer than ten. The CDR3 coding sequence is TGTGCCAGCAGTGAATTCACGGCGATGCAGTACTTC. Translating it yields CASSEFTAMQYF. This chain links TRBV6-1 with TRBJ2-7, with D uncertain. Trimming stripped 2 bases from V and 9 bases from J, with 11 bases between. Germline V lookup: CDR1 MNHNS, CDR2 SASEGT. This CDR3 has 12 amino acids.

This clonotype has just a few counts. The chain uses TRBV12-5 and TRBJ1-2; D is possibly TRBD1 (5 bases). The CDR3 length is 14 residues. Per the germline V gene, CDR1 is LGHNT and CDR2 is FRNRAP. V lost 2 bases to trimming and J lost 0 bases, with 7 bases between them. CDR3 sequence reads: CASGLWTPNYGYTF. The CDR3 DNA follows: TGTGCTAGTGGTTTGTGGACACCTAACTATGGCTACACCTTC.

This clonotype was counted ten times or more. The rearrangement joins TRBV29-1 to TRBJ2-7; the match to TRBD1 covers 8 bases. Germline CDR1 is SQVTM and CDR2 is ANQGSEA. The length of the CDR3 is 14 residues. The ends lost 8 bases at V and 2 bases at J; junction bases unmatched: 11. The DNA for the CDR3 is TGCAGCCCCCGGGACAGGTGGATCCCCTACGAGCAGTACTTC. It is translated as CSPRDRWIPYEQYF.

The V gene is TRBV5-1, the J gene TRBJ2-5, with D perhaps TRBD1 or TRBD2 (5 bases each). Per germline, CDR1 SGHRS and CDR2 YFSETQ. CDR3 length: 18 residues. Trimming cost V 4 bases and J 5 bases, with 27 bases left between them. The CDR3: CASSPGRIGTPKFETQYF. CDR3 coding DNA: TGCGCCAGCAGCCCGGGACGAATTGGGACGCCGAAGTTCGAGACCCAGTACTTC.

This clonotype was recorded at least ten times. The chain links TRBV6-1 to TRBJ2-1, with 8 nucleotides matching TRBD1. CDR1 MNHNS and CDR2 SASEGT come from the germline V gene. The V gene end was trimmed by 1 base and the J gene end by 7 bases; junction bases not matched to a gene: 9. The CDR3 loop spans 16 amino acids. The CDR3 region is CASSEVFQGAVNEQFF. The CDR3 DNA follows: TGTGCCAGCAGTGAAGTATTCCAGGGGGCGGTTAATGAGCAGTTCTTC.

J is TRBJ2-1 and V is TRBV12-3 or TRBV12-4, with 11 bases fitting TRBD2. This CDR3 has 16 residues. The V segment lost 6 bases and the J segment 7 bases; nucleotides outside the gene matches: 11. The CDR3 protein is CASSPGSGGATNEQFF. The CDR3, as DNA: TGTGCCAGCAGCCCAGGTAGCGGGGGGGCTACTAATGAGCAGTTCTTC.

This clonotype was picked up a small number of times. The gene calls are TRBV5-1 and TRBJ2-2, with 7 nucleotides matching TRBD1. V shed 4 bases and J 6 bases; nucleotides not matched to a gene: 6. The germline V gene encodes CDR1 SGHRS and CDR2 YFSETQ. This CDR3 region has 14 residues. CDR3 region: CASSVTGNAGELFF. CDR3 nucleotide sequence: TGCGCCAGCAGCGTGACAGGGAATGCCGGGGAGCTGTTTTTT.

The rearrangement uses TRBV6-6 and TRBJ2-2; 7 bases line up with TRBD1. The V and J ends lost 2 bases and 6 bases, in that order; junction bases with no gene match: 6. Germline V gene data show CDR1 as MNHNY and CDR2 as SVGAGI (reference sequence). The CDR3 is made up of 15 amino acids. CDR3 nucleotides: TGTGCCAGCAGTTACCTCGCTCAGGGGGCCGGGGAGCTGTTTTTT. This translates into CASSYLAQGAGELFF.

The CDR3 coding sequence is TGTGCCAGTACCCTCCCGGGACAGGGGAATCAGCCCCAGCATTTT. Amino acid sequence: CASTLPGQGNQPQHF. V is TRBV19 and J is TRBJ1-5, with 10 bases aligning to TRBD1. This CDR3 spans 15 amino acids. Germline V gene sequence: CDR1 LNHDA, CDR2 SQIVND (reference sequence). The V gene end was trimmed by 7 bases and the J gene end by 4 bases; junction bases not matched to a gene: 7. The variable domain in full, completed from reference TRBV19 and TRBJ1-5, reads DGGITQSPKYLFRKEGQNVTLSCEQNLNHDAMYWYRQDPGQGLRLIYYSQIVNDFQKGDIAEGYSVSREKKESFPLTVTSAQKNPTAFYLCASTLPGQGNQPQHFGDGTRLSIL.